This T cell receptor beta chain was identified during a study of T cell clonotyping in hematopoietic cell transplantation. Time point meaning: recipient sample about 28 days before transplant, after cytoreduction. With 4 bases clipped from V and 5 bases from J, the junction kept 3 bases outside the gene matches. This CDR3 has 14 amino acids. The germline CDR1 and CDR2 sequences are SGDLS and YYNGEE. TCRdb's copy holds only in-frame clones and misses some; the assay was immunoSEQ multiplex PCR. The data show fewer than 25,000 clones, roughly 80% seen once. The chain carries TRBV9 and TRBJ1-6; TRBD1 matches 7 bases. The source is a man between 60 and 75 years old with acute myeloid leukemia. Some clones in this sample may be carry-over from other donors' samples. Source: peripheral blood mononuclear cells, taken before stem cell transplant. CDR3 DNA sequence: TGTGCCAGCAGCCAGGGACAGAATAATTCACCCCTCCACTTT. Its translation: CASSQGQNNSPLHF.